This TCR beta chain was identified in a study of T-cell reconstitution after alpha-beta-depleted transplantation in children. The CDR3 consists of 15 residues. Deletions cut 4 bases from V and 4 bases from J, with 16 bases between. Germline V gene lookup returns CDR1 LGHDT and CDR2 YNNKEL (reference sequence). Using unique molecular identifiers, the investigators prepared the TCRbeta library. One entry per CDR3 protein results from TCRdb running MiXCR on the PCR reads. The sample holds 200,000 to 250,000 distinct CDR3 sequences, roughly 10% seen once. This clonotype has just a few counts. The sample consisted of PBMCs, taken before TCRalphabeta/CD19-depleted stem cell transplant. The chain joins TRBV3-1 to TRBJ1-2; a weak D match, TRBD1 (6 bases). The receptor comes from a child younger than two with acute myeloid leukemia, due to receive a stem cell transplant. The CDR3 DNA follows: TGTGCCAGCAGCCTGAGGGACACCGACGCCTATGGCTACACCTTC. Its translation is CASSLRDTDAYGYTF.